What follows are 25 T cell receptor beta chains derived from one specimen sequenced in a study of blood T cells in healthy people across ages. With a J-beta primer mix and a sample-barcoded 5' primer, a second PCR ran about 7 to 12 cycles. MiXCR, applied by TCRdb to the 5' RACE reads, yields one record per CDR3 protein. The data contain 780,000 or so distinct CDR3 sequences, around 25% of them singletons. This same sample was also taken into another study, of T cells of mothers and their children.

The sequencing input was blood. The receptors shown here come from a boy between 10 and 17 years old in good health.

On this clonotype itself: One junction end disagrees with the germline gene, perhaps due to a read error. V and J are TRBV7-9 and TRBJ2-5, with D possibly being TRBD1 (6 bases). Gene TRBJ2-7 matches the end of the DNA better, so the J call may be wrong. The CDR3 runs 15 residues. Germline loops: CDR1 SEHNR, CDR2 FQNEAQ (reference sequence). The CDR3 here is CASGLDLDSLYEQYF. The CDR3 coding sequence is TGTGCCAGCGGCTTAGATTTGGACAGCCTCTACGAGCAGTACTTC.

The chain couples TRBV20-1 to TRBJ1-6; TRBD1 aligns across 9 bases. In germline, CDR1 is DFQATT, CDR2 SNEGSKA (reference sequence). The CDR3 covers 14 residues. V dropped 5 bases and J dropped 9; count of bases not matched to a gene: 8. The CDR3 coding sequence is TGCAGTGCTCGACTGGGACAGGGAGGTTCACCCCTCCACTTT. It yields the protein CSARLGQGGSPLHF.

The CDR3 loop is CASSGGLANSYEQYF. The CDR3 nucleotides are TGTGCCAGCAGCGGGGGACTAGCGAACTCCTACGAGCAGTACTTC. The J gene is TRBJ2-7, the V gene TRBV7-2; 10 positions match TRBD2. Germline values: CDR1 SGHTA, CDR2 FQGNSA. V lost 5 bases and J lost 0; bases outside the gene matches: 4. The CDR3 has 15 residues.

This clonotype has just a few counts. The V call is TRBV14, the J call TRBJ1-1, with unresolved D. Trimming removed 5 bases from V and 3 bases from J, with 13 bases in between. CDR1 SGHDN and CDR2 FVKESK come from the germline V gene. This CDR3 is 14 amino acids long. As DNA, the CDR3 is TGTGCCAGCAGCGAGATGGCTACGGACACTGAAGCTTTCTTT. This gives the protein CASSEMATDTEAFF.

This chain uses TRBV5-1 with TRBJ1-6; 7 bases are a match to TRBD1. Germline CDR1 reads SGHRS; CDR2 reads YFSETQ. The CDR3 totals 13 residues. With V trimmed by 4 bases and J by 13 bases, 8 bases remained unmatched. The CDR3 here is CASSPDRYFPLHF. The CDR3 DNA sequence: TGCGCCAGCAGCCCGGACAGGTATTTTCCCCTCCACTTT.

This clonotype showed up just a few times. CDR3 sequence reads: CASIRLAGGNEQFF. The CDR3, as DNA: TGTGCCAGCATAAGGCTAGCGGGGGGCAATGAGCAGTTCTTC. This rearrangement joins TRBV2 to TRBJ2-1, with 11 bases that match TRBD2. Germline V lookup: CDR1 SNHLY, CDR2 FYNNEI. CDR3 length: 14 amino acids. V shed 7 bases, J shed 6 bases, and the junction held 5 bases outside the gene matches.

This clonotype has just a few counts. An end of the junction does not agree with germline; a read error may underlie this. The chain employs TRBV7-8 and TRBJ2-2, with 7 bases aligning to TRBD2. The CDR3 has 15 residues. Germline lookup yields CDR1 SGHVS and CDR2 FQNEAQ. The chain's CDR3 is CASSWGTKNTGEPFF. CDR3 nucleotides: TGTGCCAGCAGCTGGGGGACTAAGAACACCGGGGAGCCGTTTTTT.

This chain connects TRBV20-1 to TRBJ2-5; 8 nucleotides match TRBD2. Germline assignment: CDR1 DFQATT and CDR2 SNEGSKA (reference sequence). Trimming cost V 6 bases and J 2 bases; bases outside gene matches: 8. CDR3 size: 14 residues. The CDR3 DNA sequence: TGCAGTGCGGGGTTCGGGGGGGCTCAAGAGACCCAGTACTTC. This codes for CSAGFGGAQETQYF.

The rearrangement uses TRBV28 and TRBJ1-2; maybe TRBD1 (5 bases). Germline values: CDR1 MDHEN, CDR2 SYDVKM. Trimming shortened V by 8 bases and J by 4 bases, and 11 bases separated the two germline ends. The CDR3 totals 12 residues. The CDR3: CASGTVLYGYTF. CDR3 DNA sequence: TGTGCCAGCGGGACCGTCCTCTATGGCTACACCTTC.

In this sample, this clonotype turned up once. This chain uses TRBV15 with TRBJ2-4; the D is unclear. Trimming took off 0 bases at V and 0 bases at J, with 12 bases between the two ends. The CDR3 runs to 17 residues. Germline V gene sequence: CDR1 LNHNV, CDR2 YYDKDF (reference sequence). In DNA, the CDR3 is TGTGCCACCAGCAGAGAGTTACGAACCTTAGCCAAAAACATTCAGTACTTC. Amino acids: CATSRELRTLAKNIQYF.

This clonotype turned up a few times. J is TRBJ2-7 and V is TRBV20-1; 7 bases agree with TRBD2. V shed 5 bases, J shed 2 bases, and the junction held 3 bases outside the gene matches. Germline V gene data show CDR1 as DFQATT and CDR2 as SNEGSKA (reference sequence). The CDR3 has 12 residues. The DNA of the CDR3 is TGCAGTGCTCCCGGGACTACCTACGAGCAGTACTTC. The encoded protein is CSAPGTTYEQYF.

This clonotype was observed at least ten times. This chain links TRBV7-9 with TRBJ2-3; tentatively, D is TRBD2 (7 bases). V lost 5 bases, J lost 2 bases, and 14 bases lay in between. Germline V lookup: CDR1 SEHNR, CDR2 FQNEAQ (reference sequence). The CDR3 is 15 amino acids. The CDR3 reads CASSKKGGATDTQYF. The CDR3 coding sequence is TGTGCCAGCAGCAAAAAAGGGGGGGCCACAGATACGCAGTATTTT.

This clonotype was picked up a small number of times. The rearrangement links TRBV29-1 to TRBJ1-1, with D maybe TRBD1 (5 bases). V lost 7 bases to trimming and J lost 7 bases, with 10 bases between them. The CDR3 contains 10 residues. In germline, CDR1 is SQVTM, CDR2 ANQGSEA. CDR3 nucleotide sequence: TGCAGCGCGGTGACAGTTGAAGCTTTCTTT. Protein product: CSAVTVEAFF.

A few counts support this clonotype. The chain has TRBV27 and TRBJ2-7; 7 bases match TRBD2. The germline V gene encodes CDR1 MNHEY and CDR2 SMNVEV (reference sequence). V shed 3 bases and J 0 bases; nucleotides not matched to a gene: 5. The CDR3 is 15 residues long. The chain's CDR3 is CASSFQWTSSYEQYF. CDR3 nucleotides: TGTGCCAGCAGTTTCCAGTGGACTAGCTCCTACGAGCAGTACTTC.

V usage is TRBV7-3 and J usage is TRBJ2-1, with a weak D call TRBD2 (5 bases). Germline V gene lookup returns CDR1 SGHTA and CDR2 FQGTGA. This CDR3 spans 16 amino acids. The V and J ends lost 5 bases and 0 bases respectively, with 14 bases between them. The CDR3 here is CASSPLDWSSYNEQFF. The CDR3 coding sequence is TGTGCCAGCAGCCCGCTGGACTGGAGCTCCTACAATGAGCAGTTCTTC.

The table lists this clonotype with a few counts. This rearrangement joins TRBV29-1 to TRBJ2-1; the match to TRBD2 covers 8 bases. The trim removed 6 bases at V and 7 bases at J, leaving 11 bases unmatched. Per germline, CDR1 SQVTM and CDR2 ANQGSEA. The CDR3 runs to 14 residues. For the CDR3, the DNA is TGCAGCGTGTTCGGGAGGGCCTATTTTAATGAGCAGTTCTTC. This encodes CSVFGRAYFNEQFF.

This clonotype was counted at least ten times. In nucleotides, the CDR3 is TGTGCCAGCAGTTTGCTGAATTCACCCCTCCACTTT. Translating gives CASSLLNSPLHF. V usage is TRBV27 and J usage is TRBJ1-6; D is unclear. The germline CDR1 and CDR2 sequences are MNHEY and SMNVEV (reference sequence). CDR3 size: 12 residues. The germline V and J ends were trimmed by 3 bases and 7 bases, with 4 bases remaining between them.

This clonotype was detected only a few times. The chain has TRBV20-1 and TRBJ2-5; TRBD2 is a possible D gene (6 bases). This CDR3 contains 15 residues. Germline V CDR1 and CDR2: DFQATT, SNEGSKA (reference sequence). Trimming left V 3 bases short and J 2 bases short, with 16 bases between. This chain's CDR3 is CSARIPGLLQETQYF. DNA for the CDR3: TGCAGTGCTAGGATTCCAGGACTACTACAAGAGACCCAGTACTTC.

V usage is TRBV20-1 and J usage is TRBJ1-2; D ambiguous. The length of the CDR3 is 15 residues. The germline V gene has CDR1 DFQATT and CDR2 SNEGSKA (reference sequence). V lost 3 bases and J 4 bases, leaving 18 bases between the germline ends. The CDR3 coding sequence is TGCAGTGCTAGCAACCTGTATGAGGGAATCTATGGCTACACCTTC. This gives the protein CSASNLYEGIYGYTF.

This chain links TRBV7-2 with TRBJ1-3; D is undetermined. Germline-derived CDR1 and CDR2 are SGHTA and FQGNSA. This CDR3 is built from 15 residues. Trimming shortened V by 1 base and J by 0 bases, and 7 bases separated the two germline ends. DNA of the CDR3: TGTGCCAGCAGCTTAGTCGGGAGCTCTGGAAACACCATATATTTT. Encoded protein: CASSLVGSSGNTIYF.

This clonotype was picked up a small number of times. The chain recombines TRBV7-6 with TRBJ2-7; 9 bases fit TRBD2. V shed 5 bases, J shed 5 bases, and the junction held 7 bases outside the gene matches. The CDR3 sequence is 14 residues long. The germline CDR1 and CDR2 sequences are SGHVS and FNYEAQ. CDR3 DNA sequence: TGTGCCAGCAGCGATAGCGGGAGCCTCCACGAGCAGTACTTC. It yields the protein CASSDSGSLHEQYF.

As to this clonotype: One end of the junction varies from germline; a read error may be responsible. The chain carries TRBV15 and TRBJ1-2, with D unresolved. The CDR3 runs 14 residues. Germline CDR1 and CDR2: LNHNV and YYDKDF (reference sequence). The chain's CDR3 is CATSRDREAYGYAF. CDR3 DNA: TGTGCCACCAGCAGAGACCGGGAAGCCTATGGCTACGCCTTC.

This clonotype has only a few counts. Germline and junction disagree at one end, which may indicate a read error. The chain joins TRBV7-6 to TRBJ2-1; no clear D. The CDR3 runs to 14 residues. CDR1 is SGHVS, CDR2 FNYEAQ, per germline. Here the CDR3 reads CASAEASLYNEQFF. The CDR3 DNA sequence: TGTGCCAGCGCGGAAGCGTCGCTCTACAATGAACAGTTCTTC.

In its sample, this clonotype was seen a few times. This chain links TRBV28 with TRBJ2-1; D call uncertain. The CDR3 contains 13 residues. The germline CDR1 and CDR2 sequences are MDHEN and SYDVKM. Trimming cost V 5 bases and J 9 bases, with 14 bases left between them. DNA for the CDR3: TGTGCCAGCAGTCGCCAGACGTTCCCTGAGCAGTTCTTC. It yields the protein CASSRQTFPEQFF.

The sample holds a few counts of this clonotype. The chain couples TRBV6-2 or TRBV6-3 to TRBJ2-1, with 7 bases lining up with TRBD2. This CDR3 has 15 residues. V dropped 6 bases and J dropped 2; count of bases not matched to a gene: 7. CDR1 is MNHEY and CDR2 is SVGEGT in the germline V gene. CDR3 DNA sequence: TGTGCCAGCAGCGGGGGGAGTACTCCCTACAATGAGCAGTTCTTC. Amino acids: CASSGGSTPYNEQFF.